The source of this TCR beta chain is a study of human T cells and chemical hapten exposure. Study overall: Skin on the upper inner arm, roughly 2 cm by roughly 2 cm in size, was sensitized with 2% DPC. Patients received weekly diphenylcyclopropenone doses to the scalp throughout the roughly 22-week study. Findings and limits, study-wide: It was expanded TCRs that formed significantly more large CDR3 similarity clusters than controls did.

The CDR3 consists of 15 residues. V was trimmed by 6 bases and J by 0 bases, leaving 12 bases between them. Per germline, CDR1 MDHEN and CDR2 SYDVKM. Sample time point: patch test 1, 2 weeks after DPC sensitization. Treatment noted: therapeutic diphenylcyclopropenone sensitization with weekly scalp DPC. The library put unique molecular identifiers onto individual cDNA molecules. Using its own MiXCR run on the RACE reads, TCRdb lists one record per CDR3 protein. The sample holds about 99,000 distinct CDR3 sequences, about an eighth seen once. A note on this clonotype: The antigen is not known.

The clonotype was recovered from a woman aged 40-49 years with alopecia areata. Some clones in this sample may be carry-over from other donors' samples. This specimen was whole blood, taken in connection with sensitization to the hapten diphenylcyclopropenone (DPC). This chain connects TRBV28 to TRBJ1-3; no clear D. Here the CDR3 DNA reads TGTGCCAGCAGCCGTACATTAGCCTCTGGAAACACCATATATTTT. The encoded protein is CASSRTLASGNTIYF.